This TCR beta chain was identified during a study of blood T cell repertoires in COVID-19. Background on the study: PBMCs, B-cell-depleted T cells, or T cells were the source of the cDNA or gDNA that made up the material.

Germline CDR1 and CDR2: SEHNR and FQNEAQ (reference sequence). J was trimmed by 0 bases and V by 5 bases; bases with no gene match: 2. CDR3 length: 14 amino acids. Sequencing used immunoSEQ multiplex PCR; TCRdb keeps in-frame clones, though not all of them. The top ten hold roughly 0.9% of the sample, which has approximately 100,000 clones, about two thirds seen once. This sequence joins TRBV7-9 and TRBJ1-1; TRBD1 matches at 8 bases. The sequencing input was peripheral blood. This TCR came from a human donor with acute or convalescent COVID-19. The donor label of this sample is uncertain. CDR3 in DNA: TGTGCCAGCAGCAGACAGGGGTTGAACACTGAAGCTTTCTTT. The encoded protein is CASSRQGLNTEAFF.